Each of the 27 T cell receptor beta chains below was sequenced from the same sample in a study of shared clonotypes between healthy human individuals. TCRdb keeps only in-frame clones here, not all; method: immunoSEQ multiplex PCR. The data show roughly 680,000 clones, roughly two thirds seen once. Sequenced: memory CD4+ T cells sorted from blood. The subset here: CD45RA-negative fraction. These receptors were taken from a woman between 25 and 40 years old in good health.

A note on this clone: Other DNA variants within this sample encode the same CDR3. The rearrangement links TRBV5-6 to TRBJ2-7; D is perhaps TRBD1 (6 bases). The V and J ends lost 1 base and 4 bases respectively, with 12 bases between them. Germline V lookup: CDR1 SGHDT, CDR2 YYEEEE. The CDR3 extends over 14 amino acids. CDR3 residues: CASSLLDSPYEQYF. CDR3 nucleotide sequence: TGTGCCAGCAGCTTGTTGGACAGCCCTTACGAGCAGTACTTC.

In DNA form, the CDR3 reads TGTGCCAGCAGCCTGGGACTAGATCCCAATGAGCAGTTCTTC. Amino acid sequence: CASSLGLDPNEQFF. The chain carries TRBV7-2 and TRBJ2-1; TRBD2 agrees at 8 bases. Per the germline V gene, CDR1 is SGHTA and CDR2 is FQGNSA. CDR3 length: 14 residues. V lost 5 bases to trimming and J lost 6 bases; unmatched junction nucleotides: 6.

The chain joins TRBV6-5 to TRBJ1-3; 7 bases agree with TRBD1. CDR1 is MNHEY and CDR2 is SVGAGI in the germline V gene. V lost 0 bases, J lost 3 bases, and 5 bases stayed unmatched. This CDR3 is built from 16 residues. DNA of the CDR3: TGTGCCAGCAGTTACTCAGACAGGGCCTTTGGAAACACCATATATTTT. Translating it yields CASSYSDRAFGNTIYF.

The V call is TRBV2, the J call TRBJ1-3; 8 bases line up with TRBD1. The V segment lost 5 bases and the J segment 4 bases; nucleotides outside the gene matches: 7. CDR3 length equals 15 residues. CDR1 is SNHLY, CDR2 FYNNEI, per germline. The DNA for the CDR3 is TGTGCCAGCAGTATGGAGACAGGGGCGGGAAACACCATATATTTT. Its translation: CASSMETGAGNTIYF.

The chain's CDR3 is CASSHATWDRKTGELFF. The CDR3, as DNA: TGTGCCAGCAGCCACGCCACCTGGGACAGAAAAACCGGGGAGCTGTTTTTT. The V and J genes are TRBV11-2 and TRBJ2-2; 7 positions agree with TRBD1. J lost 5 bases, V lost 5 bases, and 14 bases had no gene match. The CDR3 is made up of 17 amino acids. Per germline, CDR1 SGHAT and CDR2 FQNNGV.

J is TRBJ2-2 and V is TRBV30; TRBD2 is a possible D gene (6 bases). V was clipped by 3 bases and J by 3 bases, with 11 bases between them. This CDR3 has 14 amino acids. Per germline, CDR1 GTSNPN and CDR2 SVGIG (reference sequence). In DNA form, the CDR3 reads TGTGCCTGGAGACTTAGCGGAGACACCGGGGAGCTGTTTTTT. It is translated as CAWRLSGDTGELFF.

This clone was found once. Here the CDR3 reads CASSDRTVDLETQYF. CDR3 DNA sequence: TGTGCCAGCAGTGACCGGACCGTGGACTTGGAGACCCAGTACTTC. V gene TRBV28 combines with J gene TRBJ2-5, with D possibly being TRBD2 (5 bases). The CDR3 is made up of 15 amino acids. Trimming pared 5 bases from V and 5 bases from J, leaving 18 bases between. Germline values: CDR1 MDHEN, CDR2 SYDVKM.

The V and J genes are TRBV4-1 and TRBJ2-3; 7 bases are a match to TRBD2. Germline V gene data show CDR1 as MGHRA and CDR2 as YSYEKL. This CDR3 is 16 amino acids long. The V gene end was trimmed by 1 base and the J gene end by 5 bases; junction bases not matched to a gene: 9. The CDR3 here is CASSQAASGKGDTQYF. The DNA of the CDR3 is TGCGCCAGCAGCCAAGCGGCCAGCGGGAAGGGAGATACGCAGTATTTT.

This chain links TRBV18 with TRBJ2-7; D not resolved. The CDR3 runs to 12 residues. Per germline, CDR1 KGHSH and CDR2 LQKENI. V was trimmed by 3 bases and J by 2 bases, leaving 5 bases between them. CDR3 nucleotide sequence: TGTGCCAGCTCACCTTGGGCCTACGAGCAGTACTTC. It yields the protein CASSPWAYEQYF. The complete variable domain, with remaining parts taken from reference TRBV18 and TRBJ2-7, reads NAGVMQNPRHLVRRRGQEARLRCSPMKGHSHVYWYRQLPEEGLKFMVYLQKENIIDESGMPKERFSAEFPKEGPSILRIQQVVRGDSAAYFCASSPWAYEQYFGPGTRLTVT.

Only a few counts were recorded for this clone. The chain joins TRBV6-6 to TRBJ2-5, with D possibly TRBD2 on 6 matching bases. V gave up 5 bases and J gave up 1 base, with 14 bases separating them. The CDR3 consists of 15 residues. The germline CDR1 and CDR2 sequences are MNHNY and SVGAGI (reference sequence). The CDR3 nucleotides read TGTGCCAGCAGTATACTAGGGACTCCCCAAGAGACCCAGTACTTC. Translated: CASSILGTPQETQYF.

V gene TRBV5-1 combines with J gene TRBJ2-5; the match to TRBD1 covers 10 bases. The germline CDR1 and CDR2 sequences are SGHRS and YFSETQ. The ends lost 3 bases at V and 5 bases at J; junction bases unmatched: 10. The CDR3 consists of 16 residues. CDR3 region: CASSYTLGQGSETQYF. DNA for the CDR3: TGCGCCAGCAGCTACACCCTGGGACAGGGGTCGGAGACCCAGTACTTC.

V gene TRBV28 combines with J gene TRBJ1-5; 7 nucleotides match TRBD1. With V trimmed by 5 bases and J by 2 bases, 6 bases remained unmatched. The CDR3 has 15 amino acids. CDR1 is MDHEN, CDR2 SYDVKM, per germline. This chain's CDR3 is CASSPTGVGNQPQHF. The CDR3 nucleotides are TGTGCCAGCAGTCCCACAGGGGTGGGCAATCAGCCCCAGCATTTT.

This clone has just a few counts. V gene TRBV10-2 combines with J gene TRBJ2-7, with TRBD1 as a possible D gene (6 bases). Per the germline V gene, CDR1 is WSHSY and CDR2 is SAAADI. Deletions cut 3 bases from V and 0 bases from J, with 6 bases between. This CDR3 is 13 amino acids long. CDR3 sequence reads: CASSEQGSYEQYF. In nucleotides, the CDR3 is TGCGCCAGCAGTGAACAGGGCTCCTACGAGCAGTACTTC.

The V gene is TRBV18, the J gene TRBJ2-2, with 7 bases fitting TRBD1. V shed 5 bases and J 2 bases; nucleotides not matched to a gene: 8. The V gene's germline CDR1 is KGHSH and CDR2 LQKENI. There are 16 residues in the CDR3. The CDR3 nucleotides are TGTGCCAGCTCAAGAACAGGGGAAATTAACACCGGGGAGCTGTTTTTT. Protein: CASSRTGEINTGELFF.

J is TRBJ2-5 and V is TRBV28; possible D gene TRBD2, 5 bases. Germline V lookup: CDR1 MDHEN, CDR2 SYDVKM. The length of the CDR3 is 14 residues. Trimming pared 6 bases from V and 5 bases from J, leaving 16 bases between. The DNA for the CDR3 is TGTGCCAGCAGGACAAAAGTGAGAGGGGAGACCCAGTACTTC. Protein product: CASRTKVRGETQYF.

The V call is TRBV10-3, the J call TRBJ2-1, with D possibly matching TRBD1 (9 bases). V was cut by 5 bases and J by 11 bases, with 31 bases left in between. In germline, CDR1 is ENHRY, CDR2 SYGVKD. CDR3 size: 18 residues. CDR3 amino acids: CAISSDRGPGLASLKQFF. CDR3 sequence (DNA): TGTGCCATCAGTTCGGACAGGGGCCCCGGACTAGCCTCACTTAAGCAGTTCTTC.

This chain joins TRBV2 and TRBJ2-1, with 8 bases that match TRBD2. V was clipped by 6 bases and J by 0 bases; unmatched bases: 4. The CDR3 runs to 15 residues. CDR1 is SNHLY and CDR2 is FYNNEI in the germline V gene. The CDR3 reads CASRPGLVSYNEQFF. The CDR3 bases are TGTGCCAGCAGACCGGGACTAGTCTCCTACAATGAGCAGTTCTTC.

V and J are TRBV4-1 and TRBJ2-1; D not certain. This CDR3 is built from 13 residues. Trimming took 1 base from V and 7 from J, leaving 8 bases between them. Germline assignment: CDR1 MGHRA and CDR2 YSYEKL. CDR3 loop: CASSQASRNEQFF. CDR3 nucleotide sequence: TGCGCCAGCAGCCAAGCCAGCAGAAATGAGCAGTTCTTC.

The gene calls are TRBV28 and TRBJ2-1; a possible D gene is TRBD1 (6 bases). V gave up 5 bases and J gave up 4 bases, with 18 bases separating them. The CDR3 has 16 residues. Germline values: CDR1 MDHEN, CDR2 SYDVKM. CDR3 sequence reads: CASSPGGSGAYNEQFF. The CDR3, as DNA: TGTGCCAGCAGTCCCGGCGGATCAGGGGCATACAATGAGCAGTTCTTC.

V is TRBV10-3 and J is TRBJ2-7; tentatively, D is TRBD2 (6 bases). The germline CDR1 and CDR2 sequences are ENHRY and SYGVKD. The ends were cut back, 10 bases at V and 1 base at J, with 17 bases in the middle. The CDR3 loop spans 14 amino acids. CDR3 sequence: CATSSGTASYEQYF. In DNA form, the CDR3 reads TGTGCCACCTCATCCGGGACTGCATCCTACGAGCAGTACTTC.

This clone was seen at least ten times. This sequence joins TRBV28 and TRBJ1-2, with 7 positions matching TRBD1. The J segment lost 4 bases and the V segment lost 11 bases, leaving 7 bases of the junction unmatched. Germline values: CDR1 MDHEN, CDR2 SYDVKM. CDR3 length equals 12 residues. CDR3 residues: CALQNRGYGYTF. CDR3 coding DNA: TGTGCCTTGCAAAACAGGGGCTATGGCTACACCTTC.

This clone was counted a few times. The chain employs TRBV30 and TRBJ1-5, with unresolved D. V lost 2 bases and J 5 bases, leaving 10 bases between the germline ends. Germline V gene lookup returns CDR1 GTSNPN and CDR2 SVGIG (reference sequence). This CDR3 has 13 amino acids. CDR3: CAWSSRADQPQHF. CDR3 nucleotides: TGTGCCTGGAGTTCACGAGCCGATCAGCCCCAGCATTTT.

This clone came up a few times. The chain employs TRBV2 and TRBJ1-5, with D perhaps TRBD1 (5 bases). CDR1 is SNHLY, CDR2 FYNNEI, per germline. V dropped 3 bases and J dropped 3 bases, with 12 bases sitting between them. The CDR3 contains 15 residues. The CDR3 DNA sequence: TGTGCCAGCAGTGACCAGGGATTTAACAATCAGCCCCAGCATTTT. Amino acids: CASSDQGFNNQPQHF.

This clone has only a few counts. The V and J genes are TRBV6-4 and TRBJ2-2; D is uncertain. Between the trimmed V and J ends, which lost 9 bases and 1 base, there was a span of 6 bases. From germline, CDR1 is MRHNA and CDR2 SNTAGT. The CDR3 consists of 12 residues. CDR3 in amino acids: CASGRNTGELFF. The DNA for the CDR3 is TGTGCCAGTGGAAGGAACACCGGGGAGCTGTTTTTT.

The chain combines TRBV7-8 with TRBJ2-1; D remains ambiguous. From germline, CDR1 is SGHVS and CDR2 FQNEAQ. Trimming pared 5 bases from V and 9 bases from J, leaving 17 bases between. The CDR3 runs 14 residues. DNA of the CDR3: TGTGCCAGCAGCCGCGCTAGGGTCGGCGGTGAGCAGTTCTTC. Translating it yields CASSRARVGGEQFF.

This chain connects TRBV9 to TRBJ2-1, with a possible D match to TRBD2 (5 bases). Germline V lookup: CDR1 SGDLS, CDR2 YYNGEE. This CDR3 has 14 residues. Trimming shortened V by 2 bases and J by 9 bases, and 15 bases separated the two germline ends. For the CDR3, the DNA is TGTGCCAGCAGCGTGCACGAGGGTTGGCGTGAGCAGTTCTTC. Amino acids: CASSVHEGWREQFF.

This chain joins TRBV7-9 and TRBJ2-3, with TRBD2 matching over 10 bases. V shed 2 bases and J 1 base; nucleotides not matched to a gene: 3. This CDR3 has 16 amino acids. In germline, CDR1 is SEHNR, CDR2 FQNEAQ (reference sequence). CDR3 nucleotides: TGTGCCAGCAGCTTATTAGCGGGAGGAGGCACAGATACGCAGTATTTT. Translation: CASSLLAGGGTDTQYF.